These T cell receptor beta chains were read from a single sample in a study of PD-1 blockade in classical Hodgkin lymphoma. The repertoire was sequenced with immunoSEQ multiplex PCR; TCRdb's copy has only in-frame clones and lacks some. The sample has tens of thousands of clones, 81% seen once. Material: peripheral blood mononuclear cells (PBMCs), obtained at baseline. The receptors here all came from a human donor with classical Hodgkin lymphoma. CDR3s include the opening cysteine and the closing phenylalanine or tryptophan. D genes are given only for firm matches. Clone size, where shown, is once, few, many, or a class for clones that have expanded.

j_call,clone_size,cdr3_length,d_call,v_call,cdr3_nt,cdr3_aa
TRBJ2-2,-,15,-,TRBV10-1,TGCGCCAGCAGTGATGGGGCCCTGAACACCGGGGAGCTGTTTTTT,CASSDGALNTGELFF
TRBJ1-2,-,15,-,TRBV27,TGTGCCAGCAGCTACACCCTAGGGCTTCAATATGGCTACACCTTC,CASSYTLGLQYGYTF
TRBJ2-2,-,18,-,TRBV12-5,TGTGCTAGTGGTTTGGTCCGGCTGGGTGGGAGTGGGGCCGGGGAGCTGTTTTTT,CASGLVRLGGSGAGELFF
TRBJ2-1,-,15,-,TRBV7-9,TGTGCCAGCAGCTTAGGGGAGCGGGTGAACAATGAGCAGTTCTTC,CASSLGERVNNEQFF
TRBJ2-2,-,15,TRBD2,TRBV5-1,TGCGCCAGCAGGACTAGCGGGACGGATAGCGGGGAGCTGTTTTTT,CASRTSGTDSGELFF
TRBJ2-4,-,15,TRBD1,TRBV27,TGTGCCAGCAGTTTAAGGGGGCTAGCCAAAAACATTCAGTACTTC,CASSLRGLAKNIQYF
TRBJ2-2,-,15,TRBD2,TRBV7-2,TGTGCCAGCAGCTTATTCGGGGGGAGTATCGGGGAGCTGTTTTTT,CASSLFGGSIGELFF
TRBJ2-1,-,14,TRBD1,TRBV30,TGTGCCTGTCAGGTAGGGGGCACCTACAATGAGCAGTTCTTC,CACQVGGTYNEQFF
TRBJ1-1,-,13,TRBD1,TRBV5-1,TGCGCCAGCAGCTTGGGACAGGGGGCTGAAGCTTTCTTT,CASSLGQGAEAFF
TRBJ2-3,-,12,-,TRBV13,TGTGCCAGCAGCGGGAGAACAGATACGCAGTATTTT,CASSGRTDTQYF
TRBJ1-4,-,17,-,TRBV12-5,TGTGCTAGGTATCCTGACCCTCGCGGGGAAACTAATGAAAAACTGTTTTTT,CARYPDPRGETNEKLFF
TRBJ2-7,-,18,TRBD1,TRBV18,TGTGCCAGCTCAACGATGGCCTCCCCGGGGACAGGGTTCTACGAGCAGTACTTC,CASSTMASPGTGFYEQYF
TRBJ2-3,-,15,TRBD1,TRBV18,TGTGCCAGCTCACCACGGACAGGGCTTACAGATACGCAGTATTTT,CASSPRTGLTDTQYF
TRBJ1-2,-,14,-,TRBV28,TGTGCCAGCAGTTTGTCAGAAAGGTCCTATGGCTACACCTTC,CASSLSERSYGYTF
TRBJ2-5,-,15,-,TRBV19,TGTGCCAGTAGTATAGCCGGGCTGAATGGGGGGACCCAGTACTTC,CASSIAGLNGGTQYF
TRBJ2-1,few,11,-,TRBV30,TGTGCCTGGACACCTCAAGATGAGCAGTTCTTC,CAWTPQDEQFF
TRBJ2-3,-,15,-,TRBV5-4,TGTGCCAGCAGCTCCTCGGGAGTGACAACAGATACGCAGTATTTT,CASSSSGVTTDTQYF
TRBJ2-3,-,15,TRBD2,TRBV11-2,TGTGCCAGCAGCTTCAACGCGGGAGGGTTAGATACGCAGTATTTT,CASSFNAGGLDTQYF
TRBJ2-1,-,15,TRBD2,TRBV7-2,TGTGCCAGCAGCTTAAGACTAGCGGGAGACAATGAGCAGTTCTTC,CASSLRLAGDNEQFF
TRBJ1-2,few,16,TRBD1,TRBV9,TGTGCCAGCAGCGTAGATGGGACAGGGATTAACTATGGCTACACCTTC,CASSVDGTGINYGYTF
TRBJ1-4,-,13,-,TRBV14,TGTGCCAGCAGCCGGCAGGACGATGAAAAACTGTTTTTT,CASSRQDDEKLFF
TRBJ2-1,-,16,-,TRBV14,TGTGCCAGCAGTTTAGGATGGGACACTCGCTACAATGAGCAGTTCTTC,CASSLGWDTRYNEQFF
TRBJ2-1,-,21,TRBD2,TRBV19,TGTGCCAGTTCCCCGGGGGGGTTAGCGGGAGTTCAGTGGTCCCCCTACAATGAGCAGTTCTTC,CASSPGGLAGVQWSPYNEQFF
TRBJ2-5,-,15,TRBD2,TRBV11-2,TGTGCCAGCAGCTTAAAGGCGGGAGTCGGAGAGACCCAGTACTTC,CASSLKAGVGETQYF
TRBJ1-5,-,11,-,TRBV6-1,TGTGCCAGCAGTGTGTTGGGACCCCAGCATTTT,CASSVLGPQHF
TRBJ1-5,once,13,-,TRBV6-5,TGTGCCAGCAGTTCTCACAAGGGGCAGCCCCAGCATTTT,CASSSHKGQPQHF
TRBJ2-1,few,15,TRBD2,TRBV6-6,TGTGCCAGCATAGCGGGAGGGCCACTTTCCAATGAGCAGTTCTTC,CASIAGGPLSNEQFF
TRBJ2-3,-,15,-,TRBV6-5,TGTGCCAGCAGTTACTTCAACAGCCCCGGGGATACGCAGTATTTT,CASSYFNSPGDTQYF
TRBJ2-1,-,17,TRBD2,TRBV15,TGTGCCACCAGCAGAGTAAAACTCGGGACTAGTAAAAATGAGCAGTTCTTC,CATSRVKLGTSKNEQFF
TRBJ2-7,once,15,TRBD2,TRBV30,TGTGCCTCGCGAGACTCTAGCGGATACTCCTACGAGCAGTACTTC,CASRDSSGYSYEQYF
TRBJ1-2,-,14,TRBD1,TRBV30,TGTGCCTGGAGTGCAGGGGGCCCTAACTATGGCTACACCTTC,CAWSAGGPNYGYTF
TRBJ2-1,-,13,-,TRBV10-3,TGTGCCATCAGTGAGACCCCAGACAATGAGCAGTTCTTC,CAISETPDNEQFF
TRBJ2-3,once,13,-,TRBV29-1,TGCAGCGGTGACAGCGGAGGCACAGATACGCAGTATTTT,CSGDSGGTDTQYF
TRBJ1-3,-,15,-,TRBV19,TGTGCCAGTAGTATGGATAGGGTTCATGGAAACACCATATATTTT,CASSMDRVHGNTIYF
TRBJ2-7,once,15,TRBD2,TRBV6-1,TGTGCCAGCATCCCGACTAGCGGGACTGCCTACGAGCAGTACTTC,CASIPTSGTAYEQYF
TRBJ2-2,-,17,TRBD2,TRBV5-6,TGTGCCAGCAGCTGGACCGGGACTAGCGGGACAAGCGGGGAGCTGTTTTTT,CASSWTGTSGTSGELFF
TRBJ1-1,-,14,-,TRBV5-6,TGTGCCAGCAGCTTGGTTTCGGGGTTTGATGAAGCTTTCTTT,CASSLVSGFDEAFF
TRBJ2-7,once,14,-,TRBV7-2,TGTGCCAGCAGCTGGGACGGACCCTCCTACGAGCAGTACTTC,CASSWDGPSYEQYF
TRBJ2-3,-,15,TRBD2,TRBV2,TGTGCCAGCAGTGAAGGGAGCGGGAAGGAAGATACGCAGTATTTT,CASSEGSGKEDTQYF